A single sample is the source of the 15 T cell receptor beta chains below, sequenced in a study of blood T cell repertoires in COVID-19. TCRdb's copy holds only in-frame clones and misses some; the assay was immunoSEQ multiplex PCR. The table records a few hundred thousand clones, around 84% of them present only once. The sample comprised peripheral blood. The receptors originated from a woman aged 40 to 55 who had recovered from COVID-19.

V gene TRBV6-5 combines with J gene TRBJ1-3, with D tentatively TRBD1 (5 bases). The CDR3 spans 16 residues. Germline values: CDR1 MNHEY, CDR2 SVGAGI. Trimming left V 2 bases short and J 1 base short, with 12 bases between. CDR3 DNA: TGTGCCAGCAGTTACACCGGGGGTGGATCTGGAAACACCATATATTTT. Translating gives CASSYTGGGSGNTIYF.

This chain joins TRBV24-1 and TRBJ1-1, with D possibly matching TRBD1 (6 bases). Germline lookup yields CDR1 KGHDR and CDR2 SFDVKD. V was trimmed by 2 bases and J by 9 bases, leaving 15 bases between them. The CDR3 is 14 residues long. The CDR3 DNA is TGTGCCACCAGTGATTCACCACAGGGAATCCAAGCTTTCTTT. It specifies CATSDSPQGIQAFF.

This sequence joins TRBV24-1 and TRBJ2-7; 10 nucleotides line up with TRBD2. The J segment lost 2 bases and the V segment lost 4 bases, leaving 7 bases of the junction unmatched. This CDR3 is 16 amino acids long. Germline lookup yields CDR1 KGHDR and CDR2 SFDVKD. The CDR3 loop is CATSDSSGGQAYEQYF. The CDR3 nucleotides are TGTGCCACCAGTGACAGTAGCGGGGGGCAAGCCTACGAGCAGTACTTC.

This clone was observed a few times. V gene TRBV7-8 combines with J gene TRBJ2-7, with D possibly being TRBD1 (6 bases). The CDR3 extends over 12 amino acids. Germline assignment: CDR1 SGHVS and CDR2 FQNEAQ. V lost 5 bases to trimming and J lost 4 bases, with 9 bases between them. The CDR3 reads CASSRTEYEQYF. The CDR3 DNA reads as TGTGCCAGCAGCCGGACAGAGTACGAGCAGTACTTC.

V and J are TRBV30 and TRBJ1-4; 10 bases fit TRBD1. V shed 0 bases and J 8 bases; nucleotides not matched to a gene: 6. Germline V gene data show CDR1 as GTSNPN and CDR2 as SVGIG (reference sequence). CDR3 length equals 15 residues. The CDR3 DNA reads as TGTGCCTGGAGTGTTATGACAGGGGGCCGAGAAAAACTGTTTTTT. Its translation is CAWSVMTGGREKLFF.

This clone was detected ten times or more. The J gene is TRBJ2-1, the V gene TRBV7-3; D possibly corresponds to TRBD1 (6 bases). The CDR3 loop spans 14 amino acids. Per the germline V gene, CDR1 is SGHTA and CDR2 is FQGTGA. The V gene lost 5 bases and the J gene lost 6 bases, with 14 bases spanning the gap. Here the CDR3 reads CASSITGTSNEQFF. CDR3 nucleotides: TGTGCCAGCAGCATTACAGGGACCAGCAATGAGCAGTTCTTC.

The J gene is TRBJ2-5, the V gene TRBV5-1; 7 bases fit TRBD1. V dropped 7 bases and J dropped 2; count of bases not matched to a gene: 11. Germline V CDR1 and CDR2: SGHRS, YFSETQ. The CDR3 has 15 amino acids. The CDR3 sequence: CASADWTGIQETQYF. The CDR3 DNA reads TGCGCCAGCGCAGATTGGACAGGTATACAAGAGACCCAGTACTTC. The whole variable domain, remainder taken from reference TRBV5-1 and TRBJ2-5, is KAGVTQTPRYLIKTRGQQVTLSCSPISGHRSVSWYQQTPGQGLQFLFEYFSETQRNKGNFPGRFSGRQFSNSRSEMNVSTLELGDSALYLCASADWTGIQETQYFGPGTRLLVL.

The genes are TRBV27 and TRBJ1-3; 7 nucleotides line up with TRBD1. V gave up 5 bases and J gave up 0 bases; unmatched junction bases: 10. Germline values: CDR1 MNHEY, CDR2 SMNVEV (reference sequence). The CDR3 totals 17 residues. The CDR3 sequence: CASSPKGQQSSGNTIYF. CDR3 DNA sequence: TGTGCCAGCAGTCCTAAGGGACAGCAGAGCTCTGGAAACACCATATATTTT.

The chain carries TRBV24-1 and TRBJ2-1; the D gene is possibly TRBD1 (6 bases). Germline lookup yields CDR1 KGHDR and CDR2 SFDVKD. Trimming removed 5 bases from V and 7 bases from J, with 26 bases in between. CDR3 length: 18 amino acids. CDR3 bases: TGTGCCACCAGTGGAGGTCAGGGGAACCCTTACCGGAGTAATGAGCAGTTCTTC. It yields the protein CATSGGQGNPYRSNEQFF.

This clone has a handful of counts. The chain combines TRBV6-1 with TRBJ1-5, with a tentative D call TRBD1 (5 bases). The CDR3 is 14 residues long. The V end was cut by 3 bases, the J end by 3 bases, with 9 bases between. The V gene's germline CDR1 is MNHNS and CDR2 SASEGT. CDR3 DNA sequence: TGTGCCAGCAGTGAGACCAGGGACAATCAGCCCCAGCATTTT. Encoded protein: CASSETRDNQPQHF.

This clone showed up just once. The chain couples TRBV30 to TRBJ1-5, with TRBD1 matching over 7 bases. CDR1 and CDR2 (germline): GTSNPN, SVGIG (reference sequence). Trimming at V came to 5 bases and at J to 9 bases, leaving 10 bases not matched to a gene. The CDR3 is 13 amino acids. The CDR3 nucleotides are TGTGCCTGGGGCCGGCGCAGGGGGTGGCCCCAGCATTTT. It yields the protein CAWGRRRGWPQHF.

V and J are TRBV2 and TRBJ2-3, with D perhaps matching TRBD1 (5 bases). Germline CDR1 reads SNHLY; CDR2 reads FYNNEI. CDR3 length: 14 amino acids. V lost 7 bases and J 2 bases, leaving 13 bases between the germline ends. The CDR3 coding sequence is TGTGCCAGCACTCTGGACACCTACACAGATACGCAGTATTTT. It specifies CASTLDTYTDTQYF. Filled out from reference TRBV2 and TRBJ2-3, the complete variable domain reads EPEVTQTPSHQVTQMGQEVILRCVPISNHLYFYWYRQILGQKVEFLVSFYNNEISEKSEIFDDQFSVERPDGSNFTLKIRSTKLEDSAMYFCASTLDTYTDTQYFGPGTRLTVL.

The V and J genes are TRBV2 and TRBJ2-1, with a tentative D call TRBD2 (5 bases). The V gene's germline CDR1 is SNHLY and CDR2 FYNNEI. V dropped 6 bases and J dropped 0 bases, with 18 bases sitting between them. CDR3 length: 17 residues. In nucleotides, the CDR3 is TGTGCCAGCAGCGGGTTAGCGCGGTCCCTCTCCTACAATGAGCAGTTCTTC. It encodes CASSGLARSLSYNEQFF.

This chain links TRBV9 with TRBJ2-5, with 9 nucleotides matching TRBD2. CDR3 length equals 15 residues. V lost 0 bases and J lost 2; bases outside the gene matches: 2. Germline CDR1 is SGDLS and CDR2 is YYNGEE. The CDR3 region is CASSVGGGGQETQYF. In DNA form, the CDR3 reads TGTGCCAGCAGCGTAGGCGGGGGGGGACAAGAGACCCAGTACTTC. The whole variable domain, filled in from reference TRBV9 and TRBJ2-5, reads DSGVTQTPKHLITATGQRVTLRCSPRSGDLSVYWYQQSLDQGLQFLIQYYNGEERAKGNILERFSAQQFPDLHSELNLSSLELGDSALYFCASSVGGGGQETQYFGPGTRLLVL.

The chain has TRBV5-8 and TRBJ1-4; 10 bases agree with TRBD1. V trimming: 7 bases; J trimming: 11 bases; junction bases outside the gene matches: 11. From germline, CDR1 is SGHTS and CDR2 YDEGEE. CDR3 length equals 14 residues. CDR3 bases: TGTGCCAGCGCTCCTGGGGGACAGGGGTTTAAACTGTTTTTT. Protein sequence: CASAPGGQGFKLFF.